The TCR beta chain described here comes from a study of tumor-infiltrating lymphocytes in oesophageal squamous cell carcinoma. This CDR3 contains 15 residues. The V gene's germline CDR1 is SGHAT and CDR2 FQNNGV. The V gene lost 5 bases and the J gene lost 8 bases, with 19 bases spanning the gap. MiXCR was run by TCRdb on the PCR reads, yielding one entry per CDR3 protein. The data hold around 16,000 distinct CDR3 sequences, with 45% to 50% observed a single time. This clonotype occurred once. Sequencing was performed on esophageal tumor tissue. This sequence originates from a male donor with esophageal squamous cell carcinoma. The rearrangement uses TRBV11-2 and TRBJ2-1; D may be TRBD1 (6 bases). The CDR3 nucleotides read TGTGCCAGCAGCCTACAAGGGGGTCTCGGGTATGAGCAGTTCTTC. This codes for CASSLQGGLGYEQFF.